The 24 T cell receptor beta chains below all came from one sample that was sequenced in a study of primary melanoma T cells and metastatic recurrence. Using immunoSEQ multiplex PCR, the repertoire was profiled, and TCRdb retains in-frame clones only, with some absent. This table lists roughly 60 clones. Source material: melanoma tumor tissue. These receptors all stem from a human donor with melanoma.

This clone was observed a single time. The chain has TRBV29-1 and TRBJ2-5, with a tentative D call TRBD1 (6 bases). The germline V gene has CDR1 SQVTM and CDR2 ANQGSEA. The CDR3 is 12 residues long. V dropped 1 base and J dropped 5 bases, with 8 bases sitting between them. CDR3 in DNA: TGCAGCGTTGAAGGTCAGGGGGAGACCCAGTACTTC. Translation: CSVEGQGETQYF.

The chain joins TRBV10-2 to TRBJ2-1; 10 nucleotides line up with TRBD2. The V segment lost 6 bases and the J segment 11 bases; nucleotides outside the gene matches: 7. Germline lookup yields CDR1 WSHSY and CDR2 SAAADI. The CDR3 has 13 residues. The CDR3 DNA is TGCGCCAGCAGACCGGGACTAGCGCCTAAGCAGTTCTTC. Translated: CASRPGLAPKQFF.

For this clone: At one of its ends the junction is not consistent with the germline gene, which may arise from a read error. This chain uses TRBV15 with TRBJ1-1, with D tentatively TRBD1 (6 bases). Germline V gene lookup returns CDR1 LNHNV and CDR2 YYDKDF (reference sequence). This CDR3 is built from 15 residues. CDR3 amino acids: CASSSKGGWNTEAFF. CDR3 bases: TGTGCCAGCAGCTCAAAGGGGGGGTGGAACACTGAAGCTTTCTTT.

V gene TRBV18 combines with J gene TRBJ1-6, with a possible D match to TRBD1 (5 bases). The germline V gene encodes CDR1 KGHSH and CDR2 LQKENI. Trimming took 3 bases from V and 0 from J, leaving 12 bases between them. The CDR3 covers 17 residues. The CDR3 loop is CASSPGPGSSYNSPLHF. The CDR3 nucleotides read TGTGCCAGCTCACCCGGCCCAGGGAGCTCCTATAATTCACCCCTCCACTTT.

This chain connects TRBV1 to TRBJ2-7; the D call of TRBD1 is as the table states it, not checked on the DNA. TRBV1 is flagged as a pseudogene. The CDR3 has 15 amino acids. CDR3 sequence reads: CASSQGRGTDYEQYF. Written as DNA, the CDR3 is TGCGCCAGCAGCCAAGGTAGGGGGACCGACTACGAGCAGTACTTC.

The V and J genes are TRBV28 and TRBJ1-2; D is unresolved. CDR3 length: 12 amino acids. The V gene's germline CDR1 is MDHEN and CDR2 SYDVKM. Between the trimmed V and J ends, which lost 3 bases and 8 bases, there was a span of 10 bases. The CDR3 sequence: CASSLRVGGYTF. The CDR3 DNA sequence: TGTGCCAGCAGTTTGAGGGTTGGCGGCTACACCTTC.

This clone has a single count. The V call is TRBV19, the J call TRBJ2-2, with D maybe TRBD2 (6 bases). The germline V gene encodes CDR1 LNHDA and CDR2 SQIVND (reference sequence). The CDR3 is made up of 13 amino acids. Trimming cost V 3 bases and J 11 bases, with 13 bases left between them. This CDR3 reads CASSIGSGVELFF. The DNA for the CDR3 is TGTGCCAGTAGTATTGGCTCGGGAGTAGAGCTGTTTTTT.

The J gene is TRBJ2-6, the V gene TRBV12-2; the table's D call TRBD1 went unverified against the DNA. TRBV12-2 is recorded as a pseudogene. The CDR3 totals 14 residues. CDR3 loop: CASKRGSGANVLTF. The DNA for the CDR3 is TGTGCCAGTAAAAGGGGGTCTGGGGCCAACGTCCTGACTTTC.

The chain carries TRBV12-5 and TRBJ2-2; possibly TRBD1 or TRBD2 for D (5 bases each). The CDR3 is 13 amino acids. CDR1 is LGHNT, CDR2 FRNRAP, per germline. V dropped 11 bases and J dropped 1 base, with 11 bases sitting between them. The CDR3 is CASGTVNTGELFF. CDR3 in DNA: TGTGCTTCGGGGACGGTGAACACCGGGGAGCTGTTTTTT. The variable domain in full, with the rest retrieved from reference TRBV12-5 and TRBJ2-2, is DARVTQTPRHKVTEMGQEVTMRCQPILGHNTVFWYRQTMMQGLELLAYFRNRAPLDDSGMPKDRFSAEMPDATLATLKIQPSEPRDSAVYFCASGTVNTGELFFGEGSRLTVL.

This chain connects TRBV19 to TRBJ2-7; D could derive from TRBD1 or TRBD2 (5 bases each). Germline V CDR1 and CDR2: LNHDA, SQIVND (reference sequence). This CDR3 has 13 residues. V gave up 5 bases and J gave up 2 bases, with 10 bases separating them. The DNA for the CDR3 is TGTGCCAGTAGTCTGGGACGGGCCTACGAGCAGTACTTC. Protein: CASSLGRAYEQYF.

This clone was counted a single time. CDR3 coding DNA: TGTGCCAGTAGTGTAGTTTCCAGGGTCGTGGGTAATGAGCAGTTCTTC. The encoded protein is CASSVVSRVVGNEQFF. The V gene is TRBV19, the J gene TRBJ2-1; weak D call: TRBD1 (5 bases). The CDR3 is made up of 16 amino acids. Trimming shortened V by 5 bases and J by 7 bases, and 21 bases separated the two germline ends. CDR1 is LNHDA, CDR2 SQIVND, per germline (reference sequence). The whole variable domain, filled in from reference TRBV19 and TRBJ2-1, reads DGGITQSPKYLFRKEGQNVTLSCEQNLNHDAMYWYRQDPGQGLRLIYYSQIVNDFQKGDIAEGYSVSREKKESFPLTVTSAQKNPTAFYLCASSVVSRVVGNEQFFGPGTRLTVL.

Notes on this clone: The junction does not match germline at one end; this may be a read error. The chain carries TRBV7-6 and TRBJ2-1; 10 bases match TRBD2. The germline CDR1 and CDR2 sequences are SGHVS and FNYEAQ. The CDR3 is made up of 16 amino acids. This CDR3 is CANSLRPSGSDNEQFF. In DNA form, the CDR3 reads TGTGCCAACAGCTTAAGACCTAGCGGGAGTGACAATGAGCAGTTCTTC. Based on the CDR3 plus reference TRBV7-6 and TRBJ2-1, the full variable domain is GAGVSQSPRYKVTKRGQDVALRCDPISGHVSLYWYRQALGQGPEFLTYFNYEAQQDKSGLPNDRFSAERPEGSISTLTIQRTEQRDSAMYRCANSLRPSGSDNEQFFGPGTRLTVL.

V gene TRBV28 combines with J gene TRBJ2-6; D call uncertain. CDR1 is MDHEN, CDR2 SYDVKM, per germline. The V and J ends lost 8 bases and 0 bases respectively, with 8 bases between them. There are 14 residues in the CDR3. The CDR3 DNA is TGTGCCAGCGGGTTTTCCTCTGGGGCCAACGTCCTGACTTTC. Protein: CASGFSSGANVLTF.

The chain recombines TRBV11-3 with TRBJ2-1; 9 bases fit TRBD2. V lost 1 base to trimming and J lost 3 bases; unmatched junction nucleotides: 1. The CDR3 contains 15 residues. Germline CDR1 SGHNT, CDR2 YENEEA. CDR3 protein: CASSLGAGGYNEQFF. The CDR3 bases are TGTGCCAGCAGCTTAGGAGCGGGGGGCTACAATGAGCAGTTCTTC.

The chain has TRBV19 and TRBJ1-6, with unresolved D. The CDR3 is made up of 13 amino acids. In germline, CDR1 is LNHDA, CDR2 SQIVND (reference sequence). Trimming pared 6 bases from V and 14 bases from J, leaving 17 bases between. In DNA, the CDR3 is TGTGCCAGTAGCACAAGCGGGGTTGGAGCCCTCCACTTT. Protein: CASSTSGVGALHF.

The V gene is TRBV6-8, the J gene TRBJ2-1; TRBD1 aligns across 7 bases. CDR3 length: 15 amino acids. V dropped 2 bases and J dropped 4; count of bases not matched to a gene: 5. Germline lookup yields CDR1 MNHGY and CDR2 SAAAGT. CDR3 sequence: CASSYADRDYNEQFF. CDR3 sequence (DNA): TGTGCCAGCAGTTACGCAGACAGGGATTACAATGAGCAGTTCTTC.

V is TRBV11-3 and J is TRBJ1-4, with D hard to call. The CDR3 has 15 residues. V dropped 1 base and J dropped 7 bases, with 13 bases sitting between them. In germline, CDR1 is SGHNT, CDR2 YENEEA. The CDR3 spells CASSLGGASGEKLFF. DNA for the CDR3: TGTGCCAGCAGCTTAGGCGGCGCCTCGGGTGAAAAACTGTTTTTT.

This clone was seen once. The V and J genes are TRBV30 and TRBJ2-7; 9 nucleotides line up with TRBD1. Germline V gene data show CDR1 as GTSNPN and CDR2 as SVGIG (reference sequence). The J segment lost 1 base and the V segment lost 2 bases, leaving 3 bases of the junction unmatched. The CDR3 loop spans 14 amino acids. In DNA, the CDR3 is TGTGCCTGGAGTTCCGGGACAGGGTCCTACGAGCAGTACTTC. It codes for CAWSSGTGSYEQYF.

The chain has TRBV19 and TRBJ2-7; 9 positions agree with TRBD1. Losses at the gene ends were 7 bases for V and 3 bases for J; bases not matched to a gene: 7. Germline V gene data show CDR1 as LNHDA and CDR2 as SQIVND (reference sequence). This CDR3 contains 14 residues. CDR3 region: CASNSGTGSYEQYF. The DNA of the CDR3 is TGTGCCAGTAATTCCGGGACAGGGAGCTACGAGCAGTACTTC.

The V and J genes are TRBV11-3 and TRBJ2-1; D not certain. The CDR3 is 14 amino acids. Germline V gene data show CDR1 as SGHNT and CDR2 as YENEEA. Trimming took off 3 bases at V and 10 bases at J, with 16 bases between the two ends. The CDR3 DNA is TGTGCCAGCAGCTTCCGGACGGCGAAACAGGAGCAGTTCTTC. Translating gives CASSFRTAKQEQFF. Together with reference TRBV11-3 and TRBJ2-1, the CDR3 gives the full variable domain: EAGVVQSPRYKIIEKKQPVAFWCNPISGHNTLYWYLQNLGQGPELLIRYENEEAVDDSQLPKDRFSAERLKGVDSTLKIQPAELGDSAVYLCASSFRTAKQEQFFGPGTRLTVL.

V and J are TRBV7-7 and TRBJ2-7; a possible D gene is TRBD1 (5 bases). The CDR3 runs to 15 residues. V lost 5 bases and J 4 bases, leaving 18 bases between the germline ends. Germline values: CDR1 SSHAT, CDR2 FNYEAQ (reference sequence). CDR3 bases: TGTGCCAGCAGCCCAGGTTCCGACAGAAGATACGAGCAGTACTTC. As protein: CASSPGSDRRYEQYF.

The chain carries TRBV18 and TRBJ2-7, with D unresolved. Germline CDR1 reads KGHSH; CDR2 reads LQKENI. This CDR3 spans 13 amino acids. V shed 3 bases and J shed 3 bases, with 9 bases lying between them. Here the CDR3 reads CASSPDKNYEQYF. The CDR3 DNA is TGTGCCAGCTCACCGGATAAGAACTACGAGCAGTACTTC.

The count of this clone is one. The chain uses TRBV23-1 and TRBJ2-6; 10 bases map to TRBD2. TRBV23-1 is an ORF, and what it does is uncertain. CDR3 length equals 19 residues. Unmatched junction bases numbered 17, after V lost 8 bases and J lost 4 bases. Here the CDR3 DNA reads TGCGCCAGCCCTATTCGGGGGCTAGCGGGAGAGTCCGGGGCCAACGTCCTGACTTTC. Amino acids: CASPIRGLAGESGANVLTF.

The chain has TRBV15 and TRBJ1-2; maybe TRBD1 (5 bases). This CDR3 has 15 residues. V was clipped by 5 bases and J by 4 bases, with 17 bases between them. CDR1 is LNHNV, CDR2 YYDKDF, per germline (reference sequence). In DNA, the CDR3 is TGTGCCACCAGCCCCCATCGGGGGGACCCCTATGGCTACACCTTC. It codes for CATSPHRGDPYGYTF.